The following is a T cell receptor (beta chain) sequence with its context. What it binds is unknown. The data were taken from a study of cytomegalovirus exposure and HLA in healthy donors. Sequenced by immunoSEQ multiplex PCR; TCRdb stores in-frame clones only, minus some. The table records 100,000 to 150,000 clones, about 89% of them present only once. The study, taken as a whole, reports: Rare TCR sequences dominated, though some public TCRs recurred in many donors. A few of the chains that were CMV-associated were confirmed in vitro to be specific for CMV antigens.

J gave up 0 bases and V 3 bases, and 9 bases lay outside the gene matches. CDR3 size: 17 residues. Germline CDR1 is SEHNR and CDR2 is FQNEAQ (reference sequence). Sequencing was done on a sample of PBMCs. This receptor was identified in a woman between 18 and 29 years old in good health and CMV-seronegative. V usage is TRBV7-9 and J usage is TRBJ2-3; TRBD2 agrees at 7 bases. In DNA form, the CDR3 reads TGTGCCAGCAGCTTCGGGAATAGCGGGTCAAGCACAGATACGCAGTATTTT. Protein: CASSFGNSGSSTDTQYF.